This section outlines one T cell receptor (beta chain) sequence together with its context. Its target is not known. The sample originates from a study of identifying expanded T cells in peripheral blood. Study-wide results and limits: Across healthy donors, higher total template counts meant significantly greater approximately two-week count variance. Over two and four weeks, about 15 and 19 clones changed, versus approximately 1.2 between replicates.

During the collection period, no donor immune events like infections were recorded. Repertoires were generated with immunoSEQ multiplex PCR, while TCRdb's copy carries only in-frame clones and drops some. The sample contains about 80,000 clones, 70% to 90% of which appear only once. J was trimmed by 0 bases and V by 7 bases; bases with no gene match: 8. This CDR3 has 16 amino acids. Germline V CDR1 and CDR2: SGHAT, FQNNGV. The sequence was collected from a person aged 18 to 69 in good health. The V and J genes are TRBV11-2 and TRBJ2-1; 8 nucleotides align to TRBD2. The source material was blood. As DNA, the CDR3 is TGTGCCAGCATTCCAGGCGGGGGGACCTCCTACAATGAGCAGTTCTTC. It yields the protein CASIPGGGTSYNEQFF. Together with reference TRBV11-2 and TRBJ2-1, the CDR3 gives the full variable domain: EAGVAQSPRYKIIEKRQSVAFWCNPISGHATLYWYQQILGQGPKLLIQFQNNGVVDDSQLPKDRFSAERLKGVDSTLKIQPAKLEDSAVYLCASIPGGGTSYNEQFFGPGTRLTVL.